Listed here are 14 T cell receptor beta chains from one sample, sequenced in a study of blood T cell repertoires in COVID-19. Here immunoSEQ multiplex PCR was the method, and the copy in TCRdb shows in-frame clones only, minus some. This table has about 440,000 clones, about 89% appearing once. Sequencing input: peripheral blood. The receptors shown here come from a young woman with acute or convalescent COVID-19.

The V gene is TRBV27, the J gene TRBJ1-1; tentative D call: TRBD1 (6 bases). The CDR3 sequence is 14 residues long. From germline, CDR1 is MNHEY and CDR2 SMNVEV (reference sequence). With 4 bases removed from V and 7 bases from J, the gap between germline ends came to 16 bases. The CDR3 reads CASSYRAGALEAFF. Here the CDR3 DNA reads TGTGCCAGCAGTTATCGGGCAGGGGCACTTGAAGCTTTCTTT.

The J gene is TRBJ2-1, the V gene TRBV6-6, with TRBD2 matching over 15 bases. V trimming: 6 bases; J trimming: 3 bases; junction bases outside the gene matches: 3. The CDR3 covers 16 residues. Per the germline V gene, CDR1 is MNHNY and CDR2 is SVGAGI (reference sequence). Here the CDR3 DNA reads TGTGCCAGCAGGGGACTAGCGGGGGGTTACTACAATGAGCAGTTCTTC. This translates into CASRGLAGGYYNEQFF.

The chain has TRBV28 and TRBJ1-5; D unresolved. The CDR3 totals 14 residues. V was clipped by 5 bases and J by 7 bases, with 15 bases between them. From germline, CDR1 is MDHEN and CDR2 SYDVKM. CDR3 sequence reads: CASSIGPGRQPQHF. The CDR3 DNA sequence: TGTGCCAGCAGTATAGGGCCCGGGAGGCAGCCCCAGCATTTT.

This chain joins TRBV28 and TRBJ1-5, with a weak D call TRBD1 (5 bases). V lost 8 bases and J lost 4, with 15 bases in between. The CDR3 consists of 14 residues. Germline V gene sequence: CDR1 MDHEN, CDR2 SYDVKM. The CDR3 loop is CASLKAGRNQPQHF. The CDR3 DNA reads TGTGCCAGCCTTAAAGCAGGGCGGAATCAGCCCCAGCATTTT.

This clone has more than one count but fewer than ten. This chain joins TRBV2 and TRBJ1-1, with 7 bases identical to TRBD1. This CDR3 has 13 amino acids. The junction had 1 base not matched to a gene; V was cut back by 6 bases and J by 0 bases. CDR1 and CDR2 (germline): SNHLY, FYNNEI. Written as DNA, the CDR3 is TGTGCCAGCAGGACAGGGATGAACACTGAAGCTTTCTTT. Amino acid sequence: CASRTGMNTEAFF.

The chain is built from TRBV2 and TRBJ2-5; 13 positions match TRBD2. This CDR3 region has 17 residues. The V gene's germline CDR1 is SNHLY and CDR2 FYNNEI. The junction had 14 bases not matched to a gene; V was cut back by 6 bases and J by 7 bases. CDR3 amino acids: CASSSPLAGGGPGTQYF. CDR3 in DNA: TGTGCCAGCAGCTCCCCACTAGCGGGGGGGGGCCCGGGGACCCAGTACTTC.

The V call is TRBV19, the J call TRBJ1-5, with 10 bases lining up with TRBD1. CDR3 length: 15 amino acids. V shed 3 bases and J 4 bases; nucleotides not matched to a gene: 3. Germline V gene sequence: CDR1 LNHDA, CDR2 SQIVND (reference sequence). DNA for the CDR3: TGTGCCAGTAGTATCGGGACAGGGGATAATCAGCCCCAGCATTTT. Amino acids: CASSIGTGDNQPQHF.

This clone was seen just once. V and J are TRBV19 and TRBJ2-5; a possible D gene is TRBD2 (7 bases). Between the trimmed V and J ends, which lost 6 bases and 4 bases, there was a span of 15 bases. The CDR3 extends over 14 amino acids. Germline V gene sequence: CDR1 LNHDA, CDR2 SQIVND (reference sequence). CDR3 sequence (DNA): TGTGCCAGTAGATCGGTCCGGGGGGCAGAGACCCAGTACTTC. Amino acid sequence: CASRSVRGAETQYF.

Turning to this clone: This specimen includes other DNA sequences encoding the same CDR3. DNA for the CDR3: TGTGCCAGCAGCCGGACAGGGGGATCAGATACGCAGTATTTT. Translating gives CASSRTGGSDTQYF. This sequence joins TRBV11-3 and TRBJ2-3; the match to TRBD1 covers 10 bases. This CDR3 has 14 amino acids. From germline, CDR1 is SGHNT and CDR2 YENEEA. Trimming at V came to 5 bases and at J to 4 bases, leaving 3 bases not matched to a gene.

This clone turned up a few times. This rearrangement joins TRBV5-1 to TRBJ1-6; 12 nucleotides agree with TRBD1. The germline gives CDR1 SGHRS, CDR2 YFSETQ. Unmatched junction bases numbered 6, after V lost 7 bases and J lost 10 bases. The CDR3 loop spans 14 amino acids. The CDR3 protein is CASHSGTGGSPLHF. CDR3 in DNA: TGCGCCAGCCACAGCGGGACAGGGGGCTCACCCCTCCACTTT.

This clone appeared once. The J gene is TRBJ2-5, the V gene TRBV7-9; TRBD1 agrees at 11 bases. The germline V gene encodes CDR1 SEHNR and CDR2 FQNEAQ (reference sequence). V lost 3 bases and J lost 5; bases outside the gene matches: 5. There are 15 residues in the CDR3. The CDR3 is CASSFGTGGRETQYF. CDR3 nucleotides: TGTGCCAGCAGCTTCGGGACAGGGGGACGGGAGACCCAGTACTTC.

The chain carries TRBV5-5 and TRBJ1-1; D is uncertain. V shed 4 bases and J shed 3 bases, with 7 bases lying between them. Germline-derived CDR1 and CDR2 are SGHKS and YYEKEE (reference sequence). This CDR3 has 12 amino acids. CDR3 DNA: TGTGCCAGCAGCGTGGCCTACACTGAAGCTTTCTTT. Encoded protein: CASSVAYTEAFF.

The chain has TRBV6-5 and TRBJ2-2, with TRBD1 matching over 7 bases. CDR3 length: 14 amino acids. Germline V CDR1 and CDR2: MNHEY, SVGAGI. J lost 7 bases, V lost 7 bases, and 9 bases had no gene match. CDR3 nucleotide sequence: TGTGCCAGCAATCCAAGAGGGGGCAGCGGGGAGCTGTTTTTT. Amino acid sequence: CASNPRGGSGELFF.

The chain links TRBV24-1 to TRBJ2-2; possibly TRBD1 for D (6 bases). CDR1 KGHDR and CDR2 SFDVKD come from the germline V gene. The CDR3 covers 14 residues. Deletions cut 3 bases from V and 5 bases from J, with 9 bases between. The CDR3 loop is CATSDPGETGELFF. The CDR3 nucleotides are TGTGCCACCAGTGATCCAGGGGAAACCGGGGAGCTGTTTTTT.